The 18 T cell receptor beta chains below come from one sample, sequenced in a study of T-cell memory formation after mild COVID-19. TCRdb re-called the 5' RACE reads with MiXCR, one entry per CDR3 protein. The sample lists some 130,000 distinct CDR3 sequences; 16% were seen once. The source material was PBMCs or a T cell subset sorted from them (not recorded which). Receptor source: an adult woman who had mild COVID-19 (a few samples of this study predate the infection). Cell type and time point are not known.

The gene calls are TRBV12-3 or TRBV12-4 and TRBJ2-1; D remains unclear. V was shortened by 8 bases and J by 2 bases, with 4 bases between the two germline ends. The CDR3 is 11 amino acids. The CDR3 spells CASRTYNEQFF. The CDR3 nucleotides are TGTGCCAGCCGGACCTACAATGAGCAGTTCTTC.

The rearrangement links TRBV7-9 to TRBJ2-1; 8 bases are shared with TRBD2. Germline CDR1 is SEHNR and CDR2 is FQNEAQ (reference sequence). The CDR3 contains 16 residues. The V segment lost 2 bases and the J segment 3 bases; nucleotides outside the gene matches: 6. CDR3 sequence (DNA): TGTGCCAGCAGCTTACGGAGCGGGAGTGGCTACAATGAGCAGTTCTTC. Its translation is CASSLRSGSGYNEQFF.

This clonotype has more than one count but fewer than ten. V and J are TRBV25-1 and TRBJ2-7; tentatively, D is TRBD1 (5 bases). Trimming took 2 bases from V and 2 from J, leaving 13 bases between them. The germline CDR1 and CDR2 sequences are MGHDK and SYGVNS. The CDR3 extends over 15 amino acids. The chain's CDR3 is CASSEVGQMTYEQYF. The CDR3 region has the DNA TGTGCCAGCAGTGAAGTTGGACAAATGACCTACGAGCAGTACTTC.

This clonotype showed up just a few times. The rearrangement links TRBV5-1 to TRBJ2-3; D not resolved. The CDR3 has 14 amino acids. Germline CDR1 reads SGHRS; CDR2 reads YFSETQ. The V end was cut by 1 base, the J end by 5 bases, with 11 bases between. The CDR3 DNA follows: TGCGCCAGCAGCTTGCGAGAATGGCGAGATACGCAGTATTTT. The encoded protein is CASSLREWRDTQYF.

This clonotype was counted a few times. V is TRBV4-2 and J is TRBJ1-1; 8 bases line up with TRBD1. CDR1 and CDR2 from the germline V gene are LGHNA and YNFKEQ. This CDR3 has 15 residues. V trimming: 4 bases; J trimming: 1 base; junction bases outside the gene matches: 5. DNA for the CDR3: TGTGCCAGCAGCCCAAACAGGGGGTCGAACACTGAAGCTTTCTTT. This encodes CASSPNRGSNTEAFF.

In this sample, this clonotype turned up many times. The chain is built from TRBV7-2 and TRBJ2-1; the D gene is possibly TRBD2 (6 bases). The V end lost 4 bases, the J end lost 2 bases, and 12 bases lay between the germline ends. The CDR3 length is 15 residues. Germline lookup yields CDR1 SGHTA and CDR2 FQGNSA. CDR3 nucleotide sequence: TGTGCCAGCAGCTCGCCGGGACTCCCCTACAATGAGCAGTTCTTC. Its protein is CASSSPGLPYNEQFF.

The gene calls are TRBV18 and TRBJ2-3; 9 bases fit TRBD2. Germline V lookup: CDR1 KGHSH, CDR2 LQKENI. The CDR3 contains 15 residues. With 3 bases clipped from V and 2 bases from J, the junction kept 3 bases outside the gene matches. CDR3: CASSPLAGITDTQYF. In DNA, the CDR3 is TGTGCCAGCTCACCTCTAGCGGGAATCACAGATACGCAGTATTTT.

This clonotype was seen a few times. The chain has TRBV2 and TRBJ2-3; tentatively, D is TRBD2 (6 bases). Germline V gene lookup returns CDR1 SNHLY and CDR2 FYNNEI. The CDR3 is 15 amino acids. V was clipped by 8 bases and J by 3 bases, with 18 bases between them. The DNA for the CDR3 is TGTGCCAGCCCCGAACAGAGGGAGGATACAGATACGCAGTATTTT. This translates into CASPEQREDTDTQYF.

This chain joins TRBV4-2 and TRBJ2-7; 9 nucleotides match TRBD2. The J segment lost 9 bases and the V segment lost 0 bases, leaving 9 bases of the junction unmatched. Germline V gene lookup returns CDR1 LGHNA and CDR2 YNFKEQ. The CDR3 contains 15 residues. CDR3 in DNA: TGTGCCAGCAGCCAAGATGCTAGCGGGATACTTTGGCAGTACTTC. Its translation: CASSQDASGILWQYF.

This clonotype was seen a handful of times. The rearrangement uses TRBV5-6 and TRBJ2-3; D may match TRBD1 or TRBD2 (5 bases each). There are 12 residues in the CDR3. V lost 4 bases to trimming and J lost 12 bases, with 15 bases between them. Looked up from germline, CDR1 is SGHDT and CDR2 is YYEEEE. The CDR3 region has the DNA TGTGCCAGCAGCGAGCAGGGAGCGTCCCAGTATTTT. It yields the protein CASSEQGASQYF.

This clonotype came up a few times. The gene calls are TRBV10-3 and TRBJ2-1, with 11 positions matching TRBD2. Germline V gives CDR1 ENHRY, CDR2 SYGVKD. Germline trimming cut 0 bases from V and 6 bases from J; bases unmatched to any gene: 7. The CDR3 has 17 amino acids. The CDR3 coding sequence is TGTGCCATCAGTGAGTCAGGTCGGCTAGCGGGAGGCAATGAGCAGTTCTTC. Translating gives CAISESGRLAGGNEQFF.

The chain combines TRBV4-2 with TRBJ2-7; TRBD2 matches 7 bases. Looked up from germline, CDR1 is LGHNA and CDR2 is YNFKEQ. Trimming cost V 5 bases and J 2 bases; bases outside gene matches: 6. The length of the CDR3 is 14 residues. CDR3 loop: CASSSLASPYEQYF. The CDR3, as DNA: TGTGCCAGCAGCTCACTAGCGTCCCCCTACGAGCAGTACTTC.

This chain uses TRBV5-6 with TRBJ1-1; 9 bases are shared with TRBD1. The germline V gene has CDR1 SGHDT and CDR2 YYEEEE. This CDR3 is built from 14 residues. V lost 0 bases, J lost 7 bases, and 4 bases stayed unmatched. The CDR3 bases are TGTGCCAGCAGCTTGGATCCGGGACAGGGTGAAGCTTTCTTT. Its translation: CASSLDPGQGEAFF.

A remark on this clonotype: The CDR3 ends on some other residue instead of the conserved phenylalanine or tryptophan, so this is likely a read error. This rearrangement joins TRBV4-1 to TRBJ1-2; 12 bases are a match to TRBD1. The CDR3 is 14 amino acids. CDR1 MGHRA and CDR2 YSYEKL come from the germline V gene. Trimming cost V 4 bases and J 8 bases; bases outside gene matches: 5. The CDR3 is CASSRGQGAEGYTL. The DNA for the CDR3 is TGCGCCAGCAGCCGGGGACAGGGGGCGGAGGGCTACACCTTA.

The rearrangement links TRBV7-9 to TRBJ2-1; TRBD2 matches at 12 bases. Trimming removed 2 bases from V and 1 base from J; junction bases left unmatched: 6. In germline, CDR1 is SEHNR, CDR2 FQNEAQ (reference sequence). The CDR3 length is 18 residues. The DNA of the CDR3 is TGTGCCAGCAGCTTACCGTCCGGGACTAGCGGGTCCTACAATGAGCAGTTCTTC. Translated, it gives CASSLPSGTSGSYNEQFF.

The chain joins TRBV20-1 to TRBJ2-5; D might be TRBD1 (7 bases). The CDR3 consists of 13 residues. Trimming left V 6 bases short and J 5 bases short, with 16 bases between. Germline assignment: CDR1 DFQATT and CDR2 SNEGSKA (reference sequence). In nucleotides, the CDR3 is TGCAGTGCCCAGACAGGGAGGTGGGAGACCCAGTACTTC. Its translation is CSAQTGRWETQYF.

The chain uses TRBV5-1 and TRBJ2-2; D is uncertain. The CDR3 covers 13 residues. Germline CDR1 and CDR2: SGHRS and YFSETQ. V dropped 2 bases and J dropped 4 bases, with 6 bases sitting between them. As DNA, the CDR3 is TGCGCCAGCAGCTTAGAACTCACCGGGGAGCTGTTTTTT. As protein: CASSLELTGELFF.

This clonotype turned up a few times. V and J are TRBV3-1 and TRBJ2-7, with 12 bases aligning to TRBD2. Per germline, CDR1 LGHDT and CDR2 YNNKEL (reference sequence). The J segment lost 0 bases and the V segment lost 4 bases, leaving 1 base of the junction unmatched. The CDR3 is 15 residues long. CDR3 nucleotides: TGTGCCAGCAGCCGACTAGCGGGGGTCTCCTACGAGCAGTACTTC. The encoded protein is CASSRLAGVSYEQYF.